Following are 30 T cell receptor beta chains from one sample sequenced in a study of cytomegalovirus exposure and HLA in healthy donors. PCR employed 60 Vbeta and 13 Jbeta primers. Clones were read by immunoSEQ multiplex PCR, and TCRdb kept only the in-frame ones, dropping some. This sample has some 62,000 clones; roughly 86% occur once, and the top ten carry roughly 1.5%. The specimen sequenced was PBMCs. The receptors originated from a man younger than 35 in good health and CMV-seronegative.

The sample holds a few counts of this clone. The chain has TRBV30 and TRBJ2-5; D ambiguous. The CDR3 is made up of 13 amino acids. Germline V gene sequence: CDR1 GTSNPN, CDR2 SVGIG (reference sequence). V lost 2 bases, J lost 1 base, and 8 bases lay in between. The CDR3 loop is CAWSNGPQETQYF. DNA for the CDR3: TGTGCCTGGAGTAATGGGCCCCAAGAGACCCAGTACTTC. The full variable domain, in which reference TRBV30 and TRBJ2-5 provide the parts outside the CDR3, is SQTIHQWPATLVQPVGSPLSLECTVEGTSNPNLYWYRQAAGRGLQLLFYSVGIGQISSEVPQNLSASRPQDRQFILSSKKLLLSDSGFYLCAWSNGPQETQYFGPGTRLLVL.

This clone has just one count. The gene calls are TRBV7-3 and TRBJ2-1, with 13 bases that match TRBD2. Germline lookup yields CDR1 SGHTA and CDR2 FQGTGA. CDR3 length: 15 residues. Trimming at V came to 5 bases and at J to 5 bases, leaving 3 bases not matched to a gene. CDR3 coding DNA: TGTGCCAGCAGCATCGGACTAGCGGGGGACAATGAGCAGTTCTTC. As protein: CASSIGLAGDNEQFF.

The chain carries TRBV29-1 and TRBJ2-1, with D tentatively TRBD1 (5 bases). CDR1 and CDR2 from the germline V gene are SQVTM and ANQGSEA. V was clipped by 7 bases and J by 9 bases, with 16 bases between them. The length of the CDR3 is 12 residues. CDR3: CSGETGSLEQFF. The CDR3 nucleotides are TGCAGCGGGGAAACAGGTTCCCTTGAGCAGTTCTTC.

This clone has only one observation. V is TRBV2 and J is TRBJ2-1; D is possibly TRBD1 (6 bases). Germline values: CDR1 SNHLY, CDR2 FYNNEI. The CDR3 spans 14 residues. Trimming left V 11 bases short and J 2 bases short, with 16 bases between. CDR3 DNA: TGTGCCTCGACAGCGGCAGGGGCCTACAATGAGCAGTTCTTC. This translates into CASTAAGAYNEQFF.

The chain combines TRBV18 with TRBJ1-1, with 7 bases matching TRBD1. Germline V gives CDR1 KGHSH, CDR2 LQKENI. Trimming at V came to 4 bases and at J to 4 bases, leaving 9 bases not matched to a gene. This CDR3 contains 15 residues. The CDR3 DNA reads as TGTGCCAGCTCACGAGACAGGGTAAAGGGCACTGAAGCTTTCTTT. Translation: CASSRDRVKGTEAFF.

The gene calls are TRBV5-1 and TRBJ2-2; possible D gene TRBD1, 5 bases. The CDR3 is 14 residues long. V lost 2 bases to trimming and J lost 4 bases, with 9 bases between them. Germline lookup yields CDR1 SGHRS and CDR2 YFSETQ. The CDR3 protein is CASSFVDSTGELFF. The CDR3 DNA is TGCGCCAGCAGCTTCGTCGACAGCACCGGGGAGCTGTTTTTT.

The chain links TRBV7-9 to TRBJ1-1, with TRBD1 matching over 7 bases. Germline V gene lookup returns CDR1 SEHNR and CDR2 FQNEAQ (reference sequence). The CDR3 totals 14 residues. The trim removed 3 bases at V and 0 bases at J, leaving 1 base unmatched. The DNA of the CDR3 is TGTGCCAGCAGCTTCGGACAGGTGAACACTGAAGCTTTCTTT. Amino acid sequence: CASSFGQVNTEAFF.

This chain links TRBV6-5 with TRBJ1-2; D is uncertain. Trimming shortened V by 0 bases and J by 4 bases, and 9 bases separated the two germline ends. Germline V lookup: CDR1 MNHEY, CDR2 SVGAGI. The CDR3 runs to 14 residues. CDR3 loop: CASSYSPVSYGYTF. CDR3 DNA sequence: TGTGCCAGCAGTTACTCGCCCGTTAGCTATGGCTACACCTTC.

The chain combines TRBV4-2 with TRBJ2-5; 9 bases align to TRBD2. There are 14 residues in the CDR3. From germline, CDR1 is LGHNA and CDR2 YNFKEQ. Trimming at V came to 0 bases and at J to 11 bases, leaving 7 bases not matched to a gene. The CDR3 DNA reads TGTGCCAGCAGCCAAGAAACGGCTAGCGGGGTGCAGTACTTC. This codes for CASSQETASGVQYF.

This chain uses TRBV5-1 with TRBJ1-1; TRBD1 matches 10 bases. Trimming cost V 4 bases and J 6 bases; bases outside gene matches: 6. Germline CDR1 is SGHRS and CDR2 is YFSETQ. This CDR3 is built from 14 residues. CDR3 nucleotide sequence: TGCGCCAGCAGCCTGGCCGGACAGGGGGCTGAAGCTTTCTTT. Encoded protein: CASSLAGQGAEAFF.

This sequence joins TRBV10-3 and TRBJ2-7, with TRBD2 identical over 12 bases. From germline, CDR1 is ENHRY and CDR2 SYGVKD. V lost 3 bases to trimming and J lost 0 bases; unmatched junction nucleotides: 6. This CDR3 has 17 amino acids. CDR3 protein: CAISDPPTSGGSYEQYF. The DNA of the CDR3 is TGTGCCATCAGTGATCCGCCGACTAGCGGGGGCTCCTACGAGCAGTACTTC.

This clone was picked up one time. V gene TRBV12-5 combines with J gene TRBJ2-1; 12 bases match TRBD2. Germline CDR1 is LGHNT and CDR2 is FRNRAP. With 2 bases clipped from V and 8 bases from J, the junction kept 1 base outside the gene matches. The CDR3 has 14 residues. CDR3 protein: CASGLLAGGDEQFF. The CDR3, as DNA: TGTGCTAGTGGTTTGCTAGCGGGGGGGGATGAGCAGTTCTTC.

The chain employs TRBV28 and TRBJ2-2, with D perhaps matching TRBD2 (6 bases). Trimming removed 8 bases from V and 3 bases from J, with 13 bases in between. The CDR3 spans 14 residues. Germline V gene sequence: CDR1 MDHEN, CDR2 SYDVKM. CDR3 sequence (DNA): TGTGCCAGCGAGGGCAGGGAGGACACCGGGGAGCTGTTTTTT. Translation: CASEGREDTGELFF.

The V call is TRBV14, the J call TRBJ1-2, with unresolved D. V lost 2 bases to trimming and J lost 6 bases, with 13 bases between them. There are 14 residues in the CDR3. CDR1 is SGHDN, CDR2 FVKESK, per germline. CDR3 nucleotide sequence: TGTGCCAGCAGCCAATCCGGGGTTTCGAATGGCTACACCTTC. This sequence encodes CASSQSGVSNGYTF.

This chain joins TRBV5-1 and TRBJ2-7; no reliable D call. The germline CDR1 and CDR2 sequences are SGHRS and YFSETQ. The V end was cut by 1 base, the J end by 6 bases, with 11 bases between. This CDR3 comprises 13 residues. CDR3 residues: CASSLSIQSEQYF. As DNA, the CDR3 is TGCGCCAGCAGCTTGAGTATACAGTCCGAGCAGTACTTC.

The chain is built from TRBV14 and TRBJ2-7; 8 bases are a match to TRBD1. Trimming removed 3 bases from V and 8 bases from J; junction bases left unmatched: 6. Germline-derived CDR1 and CDR2 are SGHDN and FVKESK. There are 13 residues in the CDR3. CDR3 residues: CASSQPGQAKQYF. The CDR3 DNA reads as TGTGCCAGCAGCCAGCCGGGACAGGCTAAGCAGTACTTC.

This CDR3 reads CSVRTGGNNQPQHF. The CDR3 region has the DNA TGCAGCGTTCGGACAGGGGGAAATAACCAGCCCCAGCATTTT. The chain carries TRBV29-1 and TRBJ1-5, with 10 bases matching TRBD1. Germline V gene data show CDR1 as SQVTM and CDR2 as ANQGSEA. V dropped 5 bases and J dropped 7; count of bases not matched to a gene: 8. The CDR3 runs to 14 residues.

This clone was detected only once. This chain joins TRBV7-3 and TRBJ2-7, with D possibly TRBD1 on 6 matching bases. Germline values: CDR1 SGHTA, CDR2 FQGTGA. This CDR3 region has 14 residues. Trimming took off 3 bases at V and 1 base at J, with 10 bases between the two ends. In DNA form, the CDR3 reads TGTGCCAGCAGCTTCGACAGGCATTCCTACGAGCAGTACTTC. This codes for CASSFDRHSYEQYF.

The V and J genes are TRBV5-4 and TRBJ1-1; 8 positions match TRBD1. The CDR3 sequence is 14 residues long. Germline loops: CDR1 SGHNT, CDR2 YYREEE (reference sequence). The V segment lost 3 bases and the J segment 1 base; nucleotides outside the gene matches: 2. CDR3 sequence: CASSWTGPNTEAFF. The DNA of the CDR3 is TGTGCCAGCAGCTGGACAGGGCCGAACACTGAAGCTTTCTTT.

V and J are TRBV30 and TRBJ1-2; D is undetermined. Germline V gene data show CDR1 as GTSNPN and CDR2 as SVGIG (reference sequence). Trimming stripped 3 bases from V and 0 bases from J, with 14 bases between. This CDR3 contains 15 residues. CDR3 DNA: TGTGCCTGGAGCTCGCTTGGGCAGCCTAACTATGGCTACACCTTC. Encoded protein: CAWSSLGQPNYGYTF.

The V call is TRBV7-9, the J call TRBJ2-1; TRBD2 agrees at 8 bases. The ends lost 1 base at V and 7 bases at J; junction bases unmatched: 6. The CDR3 sequence is 15 residues long. Per the germline V gene, CDR1 is SEHNR and CDR2 is FQNEAQ (reference sequence). The CDR3 region is CASSLVSGVHNEQFF. The DNA of the CDR3 is TGTGCCAGCAGCTTAGTTAGCGGGGTCCATAATGAGCAGTTCTTC.

By share of the sample, this clone is medium-sized. The V gene is TRBV6-1, the J gene TRBJ2-7; tentatively, D is TRBD1 (5 bases). Trimming pared 8 bases from V and 6 bases from J, leaving 20 bases between. Germline CDR1 MNHNS, CDR2 SASEGT. The CDR3 has 14 amino acids. In DNA, the CDR3 is TGTGCCAGCCTAAGCCTCAAGGGGATGCTCGAGCAGTACTTC. Amino acids: CASLSLKGMLEQYF.

The rearrangement uses TRBV6-4 and TRBJ2-3; D is unresolved. V shed 4 bases and J shed 2 bases, with 16 bases lying between them. This CDR3 spans 16 amino acids. Germline V gene data show CDR1 as MRHNA and CDR2 as SNTAGT. The CDR3 region is CASSGPTHRSTDTQYF. CDR3 nucleotides: TGTGCCAGCAGTGGCCCGACACACCGTTCCACAGATACGCAGTATTTT.

This rearrangement joins TRBV1 to TRBJ2-3; whether TRBD2, the table's D call, matches the DNA was not checked. TRBV1 is a listed pseudogene. The CDR3 covers 14 residues. Here the CDR3 reads CTSTFRGCTDTQYF. The CDR3 DNA reads as TGCACCAGCACCTTCCGGGGGTGCACAGATACGCAGTATTTT.

This rearrangement joins TRBV9 to TRBJ2-3; 12 bases are a match to TRBD2. Germline loops: CDR1 SGDLS, CDR2 YYNGEE. The junction had 1 base not matched to a gene; V was cut back by 2 bases and J by 3 bases. CDR3 length: 15 residues. This CDR3 reads CASSVGLAGTDTQYF. The CDR3, as DNA: TGTGCCAGCAGCGTCGGACTAGCGGGGACAGATACGCAGTATTTT.

For the CDR3, the DNA is TGTGCCAGCAGACCTTCGCGCCGGGACTACTACAATGAGCAGTTCTTC. Protein: CASRPSRRDYYNEQFF. The chain carries TRBV7-8 and TRBJ2-1; 7 bases map to TRBD2. CDR1 is SGHVS and CDR2 is FQNEAQ in the germline V gene. The CDR3 sequence is 16 residues long. V dropped 6 bases and J dropped 3; count of bases not matched to a gene: 11.

The table lists this clone with a few counts. The chain combines TRBV18 with TRBJ2-7, with 8 bases identical to TRBD2. This CDR3 spans 15 amino acids. V trimming: 5 bases; J trimming: 0 bases; junction bases outside the gene matches: 6. Germline V gene lookup returns CDR1 KGHSH and CDR2 LQKENI. The CDR3 spells CASSSILADSYEQYF. The CDR3 nucleotides are TGTGCCAGCTCATCAATACTAGCGGACTCCTACGAGCAGTACTTC.

The genes are TRBV6-5 and TRBJ2-4; 7 bases agree with TRBD1. CDR3 length: 15 amino acids. V dropped 5 bases and J dropped 9; count of bases not matched to a gene: 13. Germline V gives CDR1 MNHEY, CDR2 SVGAGI. The CDR3 nucleotides are TGTGCCAGCAGTGGCGCCCGACAGGGTGGAGGCATTCAGTACTTC. Residues: CASSGARQGGGIQYF.

CDR3 in amino acids: CASSPDLPGQGSDTQYF. In DNA, the CDR3 is TGTGCCAGCAGCCCAGACCTTCCGGGACAGGGCTCAGATACGCAGTATTTT. The V call is TRBV4-2, the J call TRBJ2-3; 9 bases are a match to TRBD1. This CDR3 region has 17 residues. Germline lookup yields CDR1 LGHNA and CDR2 YNFKEQ. J was trimmed by 4 bases and V by 4 bases; bases with no gene match: 12.

This chain links TRBV4-2 with TRBJ2-7, with a possible D match to TRBD1 (6 bases). Germline V lookup: CDR1 LGHNA, CDR2 YNFKEQ. This CDR3 has 16 residues. V was pared by 3 bases and J by 3 bases, with 18 bases between. The CDR3 bases are TGTGCCAGCAGCCACCCCGACCAAGGGGGTCACTACGAGCAGTACTTC. Amino acid sequence: CASSHPDQGGHYEQYF.